A selection of T cell receptor beta chains follows, all from one sample in a study of cytomegalovirus exposure and HLA in healthy donors. Using immunoSEQ multiplex PCR, the repertoire was profiled, and TCRdb retains in-frame clones only, with some absent. The sample consists of fewer than 250,000 clones, approximately 80% of them appearing once. The sample was PBMCs. The receptor set was obtained from a woman aged 25 to 39 in good health and CMV-seropositive. The CDR3 runs from the conserved cysteine through the conserved F or W. A D gene is named only where the DNA matches it firmly. Clone size is not always given. Where it is, it says once, few, many or a class for expanded clones.

d_gene	abundance	v_gene	j_gene	CDR3nt	CDR3aa
-	-	TRBV6-5	TRBJ2-7	TGTGCCAGCAGCCTAGGGTCCGAGCAGTACTTC	CASSLGSEQYF
-	-	TRBV7-9	TRBJ1-2	TGTGCCAGCAGCCGACTAGACTATGGCTACACCTTC	CASSRLDYGYTF
TRBD2	-	TRBV5-4	TRBJ2-7	TGTGCCAGCAGCCCACCCGGCGGGAGGTACGAGCAGTACTTC	CASSPPGGRYEQYF
-	-	TRBV7-9	TRBJ2-7	TGTGCCAGCAGCCACTCGGGGACCCCCTACGAGCAGTACTTC	CASSHSGTPYEQYF
TRBD1	-	TRBV5-1	TRBJ2-7	TGCGCCAGCAGCCCCAGATTACAGGGGGACGGAGCCTACGAGCAGTACTTC	CASSPRLQGDGAYEQYF
-	-	TRBV27	TRBJ1-3	TGTGCCAGCAGTGTCGACACCTCTGGAAACACCATATATTTT	CASSVDTSGNTIYF
-	-	TRBV7-6	TRBJ1-2	TGTGCCAGCAGCTTAGTAGCGGGGAATGGCTACACCTTC	CASSLVAGNGYTF
-	once	TRBV27	TRBJ2-1	TGTGCCAGCAGTTTACTAGATCCTGACAATGAGCAGTTCTTC	CASSLLDPDNEQFF
TRBD2	-	TRBV5-6	TRBJ2-1	TGTGCCAGCAGCTCCGCTTGGCCGGGAGGAAATGAGCAGTTCTTC	CASSSAWPGGNEQFF
TRBD1	-	TRBV27	TRBJ1-5	TGTGCCAGCGGTCCGGGACAGGGGTGGAAGCCCCAGCATTTT	CASGPGQGWKPQHF
TRBD2	-	TRBV7-3	TRBJ2-1	TGTGCCAGCAGCTTGAGCGGGGGCTTGATCTACAATGAGCAGTTCTTC	CASSLSGGLIYNEQFF
TRBD1	-	TRBV28	TRBJ1-1	TGTGCCAGCAGAGTAGTCGAGACAGGGATACACACTGAAGCTTTCTTT	CASRVVETGIHTEAFF
TRBD2	-	TRBV28	TRBJ2-7	TGTGCCAGCACCCTCCTCCTAGCGGGGGGCGCCTACGAGCAGTACTTC	CASTLLLAGGAYEQYF
TRBD1	-	TRBV11-2	TRBJ1-1	TGTGCCAGCAGCTACAGGGGGTACGACACTGAAGCTTTCTTT	CASSYRGYDTEAFF
-	-	TRBV29-1	TRBJ2-3	TGCAGCGCCTTGACCACGGGCAGGATGGAGACAGATACGCAGTATTTT	CSALTTGRMETDTQYF
TRBD1	-	TRBV19	TRBJ1-4	TGTGCCAGTAGTAACTGGGACAGGGGCGACGAAAAACTGTTTTTT	CASSNWDRGDEKLFF
TRBD2	-	TRBV11-3	TRBJ2-1	TGTGCCAGCAGCTTAGCCAGTTCTAGCGGGGGATTGAGCTCCTACAATGAGCAGTTCTTC	CASSLASSSGGLSSYNEQFF
TRBD2	-	TRBV28	TRBJ2-6	TGTGCCAGCAGTCCCGAGCGGGAACCTATCTCTGGGGCCAACGTCCTGACTTTC	CASSPEREPISGANVLTF
-	-	TRBV28	TRBJ1-5	TGTGCCAGCCAGGCGGGAGGGTCGAATCAGCCCCAGCATTTT	CASQAGGSNQPQHF
-	few	TRBV25-1	TRBJ2-2	TGTGCCAGCTCCGTTTTGCGCGGGGAGCTGTTTTTT	CASSVLRGELFF
-	once	TRBV10-3	TRBJ2-7	TGTGCCATCAGGGGGGCTGTTCCCTACGAGCAGTACTTC	CAIRGAVPYEQYF
-	-	TRBV19	TRBJ2-5	TGTGCCAGTAGTATTGGGTACGGACAAGAGACCCAGTACTTC	CASSIGYGQETQYF